The entry below describes one T cell receptor (beta chain). This clone occurred once. What antigen it recognizes has not been identified. No per-base quality is available; no much larger clone lies one base away. TCRbeta CDR3 regions were amplified from genomic DNA using the immunoSEQ Assay, a bias-controlled multiplex PCR. As for the original processing: Within the assay, amplification of reference gene primers was used to estimate how many nucleated cells each sample contained. Sequence reads were collapsed and filtered to measure the absolute abundance of every unique TCRbeta CDR3 rearrangement. For each sample, productive Simpson clonality was calculated by taking the square root of Simpson's diversity index across productive rearrangements. TCRdb mirrors the immuneACCESS table, restricted to in-frame sequences. Some clones are absent from its copies; in checked studies, under half trace to an unresolved V gene, and the reason for the others is unknown. V, J and clone size were drawn from that table, and D and trimming were deduced from the DNA. The sample includes fewer than 450,000 clones, with 70% to 90% observed a single time. The ten largest clonotypes hold 1.2% of the sample.

Participants in the prospective study were aged 18 to 89 years, lived in 20 to 30 United States geographic areas, and enrolled through a virtual design. Cohort assignment in the prospective study relied on participant-reported clinical history from a screening survey and a study questionnaire. ImmuneRACE Cohort 3 recovered participants were defined by two consecutive negative NP/OP PCR tests, healthcare professional clearance, or symptom resolution. In the prospective study, mobile phlebotomists collected whole blood, serum and a nasopharyngeal or oropharyngeal swab from each participant. Prospective study participants could optionally give additional blood draws and questionnaires over an approximately 2-month period. Blood samples from the prospective study were shipped frozen or at room temperature prior to DNA extraction. The CDR3 starts with the cysteine, ends with the phenylalanine, and has 14 residues. Of the read, only the CDR3 DNA is kept; its 42 bases are in frame from base 1.

This sample is drawn from a study of blood T cell repertoires in COVID-19 (dated by TCRdb to 2019 to 2021). Regarding the complete study: Collaborator samples came from the United States, Italy and Spain and covered acute and convalescent phases of COVID-19. The material from the prospective study consisted of cDNA or gDNA derived from T cells, B-cell-depleted T cells, or PBMCs. Subjects who had been exposed to COVID-19, were actively infected with it, or had recovered from it provided the deeply sampled blood TCRbeta repertoires that made up the dataset. A freely available public database, intended as a resource for researchers studying the immune response to SARS-CoV-2, is where the repertoires were released. The samples were drawn from two sources: the first 160 participants of the ongoing ImmuneRACE study, and about 1,300 subjects contributed by 6 global collaborators. Nearly every sample came with metadata listing a de-identified subject ID, COVID-19 status, age in years and sex. Where available, HLA class I and class II types were obtained from metadata supplied by the sample provider rather than from assay-based typing.

General conclusions and limits of the study: The amount of clinical and demographic metadata varied by source and participant and was provided uncurated.

The V and J genes are TRBV12-1 and TRBJ1-1. TRBV12-1 represents a pseudogene. Source material: PBMCs or T cells enriched from blood (not recorded which). The sequence came from a woman between 18 and 30 years old who had recovered from COVID-19. This receptor has the CDR3 CASARFVRDTEAFF. The DNA is as follows: TGTGCCAGCGCCCGGTTTGTACGGGACACTGAAGCTTTCTTT.